A single sample gave rise to the 2 T cell receptor beta chains below, sequenced in a study of control samples from healthy donors and cancer patients. Assay: immunoSEQ multiplex PCR; the TCRdb copy retains only in-frame clones and omits some. The sample yields roughly 370,000 clones, 80% to 95% seen once. Sequences were obtained from PBMCs. Receptors were obtained from a man in his forties or fifties with head and neck cancer.

This clone was seen a handful of times. This chain joins TRBV6-6 and TRBJ2-7; 8 nucleotides align to TRBD1. The CDR3 runs 14 residues. Germline-derived CDR1 and CDR2 are MNHNY and SVGAGI (reference sequence). The V segment lost 11 bases and the J segment 2 bases; nucleotides outside the gene matches: 11. This CDR3 reads CAARPGGYPYEQYF. As DNA, the CDR3 is TGTGCCGCACGCCCAGGGGGCTATCCCTACGAGCAGTACTTC.

The chain links TRBV4-3 to TRBJ1-4; no definite D call. Trimming stripped 1 base from V and 0 bases from J, with 6 bases between. The CDR3 has 15 amino acids. Germline V gene data show CDR1 as LGHNA and CDR2 as YSLEER. CDR3 sequence (DNA): TGCGCCAGCAGCCAAGGGTATGCAACTAATGAAAAACTGTTTTTT. This sequence encodes CASSQGYATNEKLFF.